The rows below give T cell receptor beta chains drawn from one sample of a study of T cell responses to AZD1222 COVID-19 vaccine. Produced via immunoSEQ multiplex PCR; TCRdb's table is partial and in-frame only. The sample shows 150,000 or so clones, roughly 90% of them seen only once. The sample was peripheral blood, taken on day 0 of MenACWY control vaccination. Receptor source: an adult in good health. CDR3s include the opening cysteine and the closing phenylalanine or tryptophan. Each record gives: D gene, clone size, J gene, V gene, CDR3 protein, CDR3 DNA. D genes are given only for firm matches. The size field is filled for only some rows; it gives once, few, many or a size class.

.,.,TRBJ1-2,TRBV5-1,CASSLGGALDYGYTF,TGCGCCAGCAGCTTGGGAGGGGCGCTTGACTATGGCTACACCTTC
.,.,TRBJ1-5,TRBV7-8,CASSQDRVNQPQHF,TGTGCCAGCAGCCAAGATAGGGTCAATCAGCCCCAGCATTTT
.,once,TRBJ1-1,TRBV6-4,CASSLIRDSKAFF,TGTGCCAGCAGTCTAATCCGGGACTCAAAAGCTTTCTTT
TRBD2,.,TRBJ2-1,TRBV3-1/TRBV3-2,CASSQLAGPYNEQFF,TGTGCCAGCAGCCAACTAGCGGGGCCTTACAATGAGCAGTTCTTC
TRBD2,once,TRBJ2-7,TRBV27,CASSLSPSGSTYEQYF,TGTGCCAGCAGTTTATCCCCTAGCGGGAGTACCTACGAGCAGTACTTC
TRBD1,.,TRBJ1-2,TRBV6-6,CASNLQGAGYGYTF,TGTGCCAGTAACCTCCAGGGGGCTGGGTATGGCTACACCTTC
.,.,TRBJ1-2,TRBV3-1/TRBV3-2,CASSLPGRYTF,TGTGCCAGCAGCCTGCCCGGTCGCTACACCTTC
.,.,TRBJ2-5,TRBV28,CASSGGGQETQYF,TGTGCCAGCAGTGGAGGAGGACAAGAGACCCAGTACTTC
.,.,TRBJ1-3,TRBV3-1/TRBV3-2,CASSHPRKPTGNTIYF,TGTGCCAGCAGCCACCCTAGGAAGCCTACTGGAAACACCATATATTTT
TRBD2,.,TRBJ2-3,TRBV11-2,CASSSPTSGGTDTQYF,TGTGCCAGCAGCTCCCCGACTAGCGGGGGCACAGATACGCAGTATTTT
.,.,TRBJ1-6,TRBV19,CASTLNRVEAPLHF,TGTGCCAGTACCCTGAACAGGGTGGAAGCACCCCTCCACTTT
.,.,TRBJ2-1,TRBV30,CAWSLTVEQFF,TGTGCCTGGAGTCTGACGGTCGAGCAGTTCTTC
.,.,TRBJ2-2,TRBV24-1,CATSDLTGREGTGELFF,TGTGCCACCAGTGATTTGACAGGGCGGGAAGGCACCGGGGAGCTGTTTTTT
.,few,TRBJ1-1,TRBV6-5,CASSFRSRRDNTEAFF,TGTGCCAGCAGTTTTAGATCAAGACGGGACAACACTGAAGCTTTCTTT
TRBD1,.,TRBJ1-6,TRBV7-8,CASSLGDSNSPLHF,TGTGCCAGCAGCTTAGGGGACAGTAATTCACCCCTCCACTTT
TRBD1,.,TRBJ1-1,TRBV5-1,CASSFGTTGATEAFF,TGCGCCAGCAGCTTTGGAACTACAGGGGCCACTGAAGCTTTCTTT
.,.,TRBJ1-3,TRBV12-5,CASARDTNTGNTIYF,TGTGCTAGTGCCAGGGACACCAACACTGGAAACACCATATATTTT
.,.,TRBJ2-1,TRBV7-3,CASSLPGQYNEQFF,TGTGCCAGCAGCTTACCGGGACAATACAATGAGCAGTTCTTC
TRBD1,.,TRBJ1-6,TRBV6-5,CASRTTGGNSPLHF,TGTGCCAGCCGAACTACAGGGGGGAATTCACCCCTCCACTTT
.,.,TRBJ1-2,TRBV7-8,CASSLGGGGGYTF,TGTGCCAGCAGCTTAGGGGGAGGGGGTGGCTACACCTTC
.,.,TRBJ1-4,TRBV4-1,CASSQAQEKLFF,TGCGCCAGCAGCCAAGCCCAGGAAAAACTGTTTTTT
.,.,TRBJ1-1,TRBV19,CASSMGYRAPNTEAFF,TGTGCCAGTAGTATGGGTTACAGGGCACCGAACACTGAAGCTTTCTTT
.,.,TRBJ2-1,TRBV11-2,CASSFSASSYNEQFF,TGTGCCAGCAGCTTCAGTGCGAGCTCCTACAATGAGCAGTTCTTC
TRBD2,.,TRBJ2-7,TRBV11-2,CASSYILAGHSYEQYF,TGTGCCAGCAGCTACATACTAGCGGGCCACTCCTACGAGCAGTACTTC
.,.,TRBJ2-7,TRBV20-1,CSASPRDEQYF,TGCAGTGCTAGCCCACGGGACGAGCAGTACTTC
.,.,TRBJ2-5,TRBV27,CASTLGETQYF,TGTGCCAGCACCTTAGGGGAGACCCAGTACTTC